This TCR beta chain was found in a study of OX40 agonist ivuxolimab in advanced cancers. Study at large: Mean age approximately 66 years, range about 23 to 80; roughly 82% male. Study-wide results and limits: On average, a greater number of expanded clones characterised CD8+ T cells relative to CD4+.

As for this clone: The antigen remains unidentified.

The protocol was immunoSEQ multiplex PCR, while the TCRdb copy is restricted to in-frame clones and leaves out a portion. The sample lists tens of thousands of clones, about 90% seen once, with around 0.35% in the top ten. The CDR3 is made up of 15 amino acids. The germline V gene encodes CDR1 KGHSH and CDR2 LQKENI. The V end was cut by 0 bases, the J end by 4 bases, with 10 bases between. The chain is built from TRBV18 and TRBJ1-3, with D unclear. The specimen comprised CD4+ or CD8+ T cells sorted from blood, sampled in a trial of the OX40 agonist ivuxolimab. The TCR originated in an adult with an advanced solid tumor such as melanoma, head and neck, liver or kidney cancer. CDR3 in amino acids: CASSPPRAVGNTIYF. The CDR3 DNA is TGTGCCAGCTCACCACCCCGGGCAGTCGGAAACACCATATATTTT.